This TCR beta chain was observed in a study of blood T cell repertoires in COVID-19. The wider study: Samples came from the United States, Italy and Spain, spanning acute and convalescent COVID-19. PBMCs, B-cell-depleted T cells, or T cells were the source of the cDNA or gDNA that made up the material.

V lost 3 bases, J lost 4 bases, and 13 bases lay in between. Per germline, CDR1 MDHEN and CDR2 SYDVKM. This CDR3 has 14 residues. Source study methods: Cell counts per sample came from amplifying reference gene primers. Profiling relied on immunoSEQ multiplex PCR, and the TCRdb table lists in-frame clones only, not all of them. From that table come the V and J calls and clone size; the DNA was used to work out D and trimming. The table shows tens of thousands of clones, with under 90% occurring only once. The genes are TRBV28 and TRBJ2-7; D is possibly TRBD2 (5 bases). The clonotype originates from a human donor in a cohort sampled during active COVID-19. Sequencing was done on a sample of peripheral blood. In DNA, the CDR3 is TGTGCCAGCAGTTTTTGGACGGGAAAATACGAGCAGTACTTC. Translation: CASSFWTGKYEQYF.